These 14 T cell receptor beta chains originate from one sample sequenced in a study of Graves' ophthalmopathy and Graves' hyperthyroidism. As the template, RNA transcripts were used to amplify TCR beta CDR3 regions. In the first round, RT-PCR was carried out with HTBI primers, and a multiplex PCR formed the second round. TCRdb called the multiplex PCR reads again in MiXCR, with one record for every CDR3 protein. The sample records roughly 220,000 distinct CDR3 sequences, around 42% being singletons. The sample comprised peripheral blood. These receptor sequences come from an adult man with Graves' ophthalmopathy.

The gene calls are TRBV7-2 and TRBJ2-7; the match to TRBD1 covers 7 bases. CDR3 length: 13 amino acids. The junction had 5 bases not matched to a gene; V was cut back by 4 bases and J by 5 bases. Germline V gene data show CDR1 as SGHTA and CDR2 as FQGNSA. The CDR3 loop is CASSSQGLNEQYF. Here the CDR3 DNA reads TGTGCCAGCAGCTCACAGGGGCTGAACGAGCAGTACTTC.

This clonotype was seen only a few times. It is unclear where the CDR3 begins or ends on the DNA, so no DNA is shown, and the CDR3 is as TCRdb lists it. The CDR3 sequence: CASSLIRARVYEQYF. This chain connects TRBV7-3 to TRBJ2-7; the table calls TRBD1, which could not be checked here. In germline, CDR1 is SGHTA, CDR2 FQGTGA. 15 amino acids form the CDR3, both terminal residues included.

For this clonotype: Since the CDR3 does not end with the conserved phenylalanine or tryptophan, this likely comes from a read error. The rearrangement uses TRBV12-3 or TRBV12-4 and TRBJ2-5; D is uncertain. Trimming removed 6 bases at V and 5 bases at J, with 7 bases between. This CDR3 is built from 11 residues. The CDR3 here is CASSQDETQYV. Here the CDR3 DNA reads TGTGCCAGCAGCCAAGATGAGACCCAGTACGTC.

This chain connects TRBV7-2 to TRBJ1-4, with D perhaps matching TRBD1 (6 bases). The germline CDR1 and CDR2 sequences are SGHTA and FQGNSA. This CDR3 region has 14 residues. Trimming removed 3 bases from V and 5 bases from J, with 10 bases in between. The CDR3 DNA is TGTGCCAGCAGCTTCAGGGGCCTGAATGAAAAACTGTTTTTT. Its translation is CASSFRGLNEKLFF. Looking up the rest from reference TRBV7-2 and TRBJ1-4 gives the full variable domain: GAGVSQSPSNKVTEKGKDVELRCDPISGHTALYWYRQSLGQGLEFLIYFQGNSAPDKSGLPSDRFSAERTGGSVSTLTIQRTQQEDSAVYLCASSFRGLNEKLFFGSGTQLSVL.

Notes on this clonotype: This may stem from a read error, because a much larger clone lies one nucleotide away. Given the absence of the conserved phenylalanine or tryptophan at the CDR3 end, a read error is likely. This chain connects TRBV20-1 to TRBJ1-1; D is uncertain. V shed 2 bases and J shed 7 bases, with 8 bases lying between them. This CDR3 has 11 residues. CDR1 and CDR2 (germline): DFQATT, SNEGSKA (reference sequence). Written as DNA, the CDR3 is TGCAGTGCTAGAAGGCCGTTTGAAGCTTTCCTT. The encoded protein is CSARRPFEAFL.

This clonotype was seen a few times. CDR3 in DNA: TGTGCCAGCAGCCCCCCGGCCCCTATGGGCTACACCTTC. It translates to CASSPPAPMGYTF. The gene calls are TRBV9 and TRBJ1-2; no clear D. V lost 4 bases, J lost 8 bases, and 15 bases lay in between. The V gene's germline CDR1 is SGDLS and CDR2 YYNGEE. The CDR3 loop spans 13 amino acids. Combining the CDR3 with reference TRBV9 and TRBJ1-2 gives the whole variable domain DSGVTQTPKHLITATGQRVTLRCSPRSGDLSVYWYQQSLDQGLQFLIQYYNGEERAKGNILERFSAQQFPDLHSELNLSSLELGDSALYFCASSPPAPMGYTFGSGTRLTVV.

The V call is TRBV7-9, the J call TRBJ1-2; TRBD1 might be the D (5 bases). Germline V gives CDR1 SEHNR, CDR2 FQNEAQ (reference sequence). Between the trimmed V and J ends, which lost 0 bases and 8 bases, there was a span of 10 bases. This CDR3 spans 13 amino acids. The CDR3 DNA reads TGTGCCAGCAGCTTAGCGGAGGGGAGGGGCTACACCTTC. It is translated as CASSLAEGRGYTF.

The V call is TRBV9, the J call TRBJ1-2; 7 bases agree with TRBD1. Germline CDR1 reads SGDLS; CDR2 reads YYNGEE. This CDR3 spans 15 amino acids. Trimming removed 4 bases from V and 4 bases from J; junction bases left unmatched: 10. The DNA of the CDR3 is TGTGCCAGCAGCCCCGTCGGGACAGCTACCTATGGCTACACCTTC. Its protein is CASSPVGTATYGYTF.

The V gene is TRBV29-1, the J gene TRBJ2-5; 7 bases match TRBD1. The J segment lost 3 bases and the V segment lost 4 bases, leaving 2 bases of the junction unmatched. CDR1 is SQVTM and CDR2 is ANQGSEA in the germline V gene. The CDR3 contains 12 residues. The DNA for the CDR3 is TGCAGCGTTGCGGGACAGAAAGAGACCCAGTACTTC. Translating gives CSVAGQKETQYF.

On this clonotype: The junction departs from the called germline gene at one end, perhaps through a read error. The V gene is TRBV9, the J gene TRBJ1-6; D ambiguous. Germline V gene sequence: CDR1 SGDLS, CDR2 YYNGEE. This CDR3 region has 15 residues. The CDR3 DNA sequence: TGCGCCAGCAGCACCGGGATAACTATTAATTCACCCCTCCACTTT. The encoded protein is CASSTGITINSPLHF. Full variable domain (rest looked up from reference TRBV9 and TRBJ1-6): DSGVTQTPKHLITATGQRVTLRCSPRSGDLSVYWYQQSLDQGLQFLIQYYNGEERAKGNILERFSAQQFPDLHSELNLSSLELGDSALYFCASSTGITINSPLHFGNGTRLTVT.

In its sample, this clonotype was seen a few times. V gene TRBV12-3 or TRBV12-4 combines with J gene TRBJ1-2, with D unresolved. There are 13 residues in the CDR3. The germline V and J ends were trimmed by 7 bases and 4 bases, with 13 bases remaining between them. The CDR3: CASMPTPLYGYTF. As DNA, the CDR3 is TGTGCCAGCATGCCGACGCCGCTCTATGGCTACACCTTC.

The rearrangement uses TRBV5-5 and TRBJ2-7; perhaps TRBD1 as D (5 bases). CDR1 is SGHKS and CDR2 is YYEKEE in the germline V gene (reference sequence). The V and J ends lost 2 bases and 7 bases respectively, with 16 bases between them. The length of the CDR3 is 14 residues. The CDR3 here is CASSFADIYNEQYF. The CDR3 DNA reads TGTGCCAGCAGCTTCGCGGACATATACAATGAGCAGTACTTC.

The rearrangement links TRBV5-1 to TRBJ2-7; possibly TRBD1 or TRBD2 for D (5 bases each). Germline V gene lookup returns CDR1 SGHRS and CDR2 YFSETQ. The CDR3 is 15 amino acids. The ends were cut back, 4 bases at V and 5 bases at J, with 19 bases in the middle. CDR3 sequence: CASSPDGTAWNEQYF. The CDR3 region has the DNA TGCGCCAGCAGCCCGGACGGGACGGCCTGGAACGAGCAGTACTTC.

The sample holds a few counts of this clonotype. The chain carries TRBV6-5 and TRBJ2-7; no clear D gene. The CDR3 has 14 residues. Between the trimmed V and J ends, which lost 0 bases and 0 bases, there was a span of 6 bases. Germline-derived CDR1 and CDR2 are MNHEY and SVGAGI. The CDR3 loop reads CASSYSKSSYEQYF. The CDR3 DNA is TGTGCCAGCAGTTACTCGAAAAGCTCCTACGAGCAGTACTTC.